This TCR beta chain came from a study of control samples from healthy donors and cancer patients. Clones were read by immunoSEQ multiplex PCR, and TCRdb kept only the in-frame ones, dropping some. The sample lists 200,000 to 250,000 clones; about 95% were seen once. The clonotype comes from a man aged 45-65 years in good health. Sequencing was done on a sample of blood.

For the CDR3, the DNA is TGTGCCAGCAGCTTAGGGGCGGGCACTCAAGAGACCCAGTACTTC. Its protein product is CASSLGAGTQETQYF. This sequence joins TRBV13 and TRBJ2-5; tentative D call: TRBD2 (5 bases). The CDR3 is 15 residues long. V lost 0 bases and J 2 bases, leaving 10 bases between the germline ends. Germline lookup yields CDR1 PRHDT and CDR2 FYEKMQ (reference sequence).